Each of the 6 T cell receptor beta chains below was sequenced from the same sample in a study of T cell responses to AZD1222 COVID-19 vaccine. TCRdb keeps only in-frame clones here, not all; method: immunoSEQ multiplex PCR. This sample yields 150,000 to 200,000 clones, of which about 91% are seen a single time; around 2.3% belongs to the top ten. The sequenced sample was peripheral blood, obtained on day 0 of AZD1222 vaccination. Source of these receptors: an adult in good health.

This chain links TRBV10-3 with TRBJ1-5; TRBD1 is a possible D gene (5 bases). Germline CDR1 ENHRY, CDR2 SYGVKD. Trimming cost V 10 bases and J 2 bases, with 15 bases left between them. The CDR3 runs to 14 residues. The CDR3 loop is CATYSGQGNQPQHF. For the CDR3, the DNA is TGTGCCACCTACTCCGGACAAGGCAATCAGCCCCAGCATTTT.

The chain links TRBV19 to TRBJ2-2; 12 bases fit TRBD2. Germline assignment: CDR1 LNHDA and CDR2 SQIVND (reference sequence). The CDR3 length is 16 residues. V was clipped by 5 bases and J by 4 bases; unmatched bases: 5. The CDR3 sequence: CASSGGLAGATGELFF. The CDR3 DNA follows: TGTGCCAGTAGTGGGGGACTAGCGGGTGCCACCGGGGAGCTGTTTTTT. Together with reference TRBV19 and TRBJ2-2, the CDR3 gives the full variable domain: DGGITQSPKYLFRKEGQNVTLSCEQNLNHDAMYWYRQDPGQGLRLIYYSQIVNDFQKGDIAEGYSVSREKKESFPLTVTSAQKNPTAFYLCASSGGLAGATGELFFGEGSRLTVL.

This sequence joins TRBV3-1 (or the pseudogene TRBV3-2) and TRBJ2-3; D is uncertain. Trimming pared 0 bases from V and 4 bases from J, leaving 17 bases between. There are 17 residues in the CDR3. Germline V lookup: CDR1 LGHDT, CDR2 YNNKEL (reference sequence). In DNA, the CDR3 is TGTGCCAGCAGCCAAGAAGAATGGCCGACTGGGGCAGATACGCAGTATTTT. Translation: CASSQEEWPTGADTQYF.

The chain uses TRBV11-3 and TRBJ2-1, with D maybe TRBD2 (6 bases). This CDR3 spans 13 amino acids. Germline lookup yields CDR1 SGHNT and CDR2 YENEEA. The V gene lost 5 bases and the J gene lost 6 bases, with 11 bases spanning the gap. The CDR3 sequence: CASSTGDSNEQFF. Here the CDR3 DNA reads TGTGCCAGCAGCACGGGAGACAGCAATGAGCAGTTCTTC.

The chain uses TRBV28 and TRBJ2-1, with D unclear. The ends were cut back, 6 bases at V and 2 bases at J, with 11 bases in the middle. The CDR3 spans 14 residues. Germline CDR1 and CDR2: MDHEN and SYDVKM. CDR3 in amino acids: CASSPARAYNEQFF. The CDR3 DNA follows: TGTGCCAGCAGCCCGGCCAGAGCCTACAATGAGCAGTTCTTC.

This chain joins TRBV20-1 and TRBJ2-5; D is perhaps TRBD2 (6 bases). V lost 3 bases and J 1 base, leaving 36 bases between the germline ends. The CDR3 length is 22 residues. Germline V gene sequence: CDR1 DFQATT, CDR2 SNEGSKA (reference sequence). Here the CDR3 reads CSASPRDDSGQYEDSAQETQYF. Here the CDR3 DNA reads TGCAGTGCTAGTCCGCGGGATGATAGTGGGCAGTATGAGGACTCAGCCCAAGAGACCCAGTACTTC.